The entry that follows covers one T cell receptor (beta chain) sequence. Its antigen is currently unknown. The entry originates in a study of siplizumab effects on memory and regulatory T cells. Study-wide results and caveats: Roughly 80-97% of proliferating CD4+ or CD8+ clones lacked an assignable naive or memory phenotype.

Here immunoSEQ multiplex PCR was the method, and the copy in TCRdb shows in-frame clones only, minus some. Of 9,500 to 15,000 clones in the sample, approximately 45% were seen once. Cocultured for around six days at 37°C were the mixed lymphocyte reaction cells. The CDR3 is 11 residues long. Sequencing input: CFSE-low (dividing) CD8+ T cells sorted from an allogeneic mixed lymphocyte reaction. The genes are TRBV5-2 and TRBJ2-3; the table's TRBD2 call for D was not verified on the DNA. TRBV5-2 is designated a pseudogene. The origin of this receptor is a human donor in good health; the cells came from an allogeneic mixed lymphocyte reaction. Some clones in this sample may be carry-over from other donors' samples. CDR3 in DNA: TGTGCCAGCAGCAACTCGGATACGCAGTATTTT. It encodes CASSNSDTQYF.